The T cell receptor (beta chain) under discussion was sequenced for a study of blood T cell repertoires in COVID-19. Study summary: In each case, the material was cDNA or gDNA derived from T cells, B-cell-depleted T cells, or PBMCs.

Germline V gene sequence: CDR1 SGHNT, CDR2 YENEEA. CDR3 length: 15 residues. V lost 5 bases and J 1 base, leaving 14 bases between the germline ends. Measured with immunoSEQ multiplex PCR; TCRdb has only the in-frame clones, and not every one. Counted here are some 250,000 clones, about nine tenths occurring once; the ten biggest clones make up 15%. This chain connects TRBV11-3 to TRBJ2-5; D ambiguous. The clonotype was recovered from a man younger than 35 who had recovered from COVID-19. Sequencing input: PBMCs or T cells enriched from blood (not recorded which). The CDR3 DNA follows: TGTGCCAGCAGCCCCCCATTTGGGCCCCAAGAGACCCAGTACTTC. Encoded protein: CASSPPFGPQETQYF.